Described below is a single T cell receptor (beta chain) sequence and its context. After extraction with the RNeasy kit, about 0.45 to 1 ug of the RNA was reverse transcribed using random hexamers. TCRdb reprocessed the immunoSEQ multiplex PCR reads with MiXCR, giving one entry per CDR3 protein. The repertoire consists of about 210,000 distinct CDR3 sequences, with approximately 94% occurring once and the leading ten covering around 0.15%. These data are taken from a study of CD8 T cells in Susac syndrome. Across the whole study: Patients with Susac syndrome, at blood draw, were therapy-naive, on corticosteroids, or on intravenous immunoglobulin alone.

J lost 8 bases, V lost 4 bases, and 5 bases had no gene match. Germline CDR1 and CDR2: GTSNPN and SVGIG (reference sequence). The CDR3 loop spans 12 amino acids. The sequenced sample consisted of CD4+ T cells from PBMCs. The rearrangement links TRBV30 to TRBJ1-2; 9 positions match TRBD1. The clonotype originates from a human donor with Susac syndrome. Written as DNA, the CDR3 is TGTGCCTGGACCGGGACAGGGTTCGGCTACACCTTC. Translating gives CAWTGTGFGYTF.